Listed below are T cell receptor beta chains from one sample, sequenced in a study of T cells in localized non-small cell lung cancer. Sequencing used immunoSEQ multiplex PCR; TCRdb keeps in-frame clones, though not all of them. The sample lists tens of thousands of clones; 70% to 90% were seen once. Sequencing was performed on peripheral blood, taken before any cancer treatment. The receptors were sampled from a man aged 18 to 49 with stage I lung adenocarcinoma. The CDR3 runs from the conserved cysteine through the conserved F or W. D genes are given only for firm matches. Clone size is stated in some rows and not others, as once, few, many or a class when expanded.

cdr3_nt: TGTGCCAGCAGCTTGCATGGCAATGAGCAGTTCTTC
cdr3_aa: CASSLHGNEQFF
d_call: -
j_call: TRBJ2-1
v_call: TRBV13
clone_size: once

cdr3_nt: TGTGCCAGCAGCGTAGGGTTGGTTCGGACAGGGAGAAATGAAAAACTGTTTTTT
cdr3_aa: CASSVGLVRTGRNEKLFF
d_call: TRBD1
j_call: TRBJ1-4
v_call: TRBV9
clone_size: -

cdr3_nt: TGTGCCAGCAGCAGGGGACAGATCCAGGGCTACACCTTC
cdr3_aa: CASSRGQIQGYTF
d_call: TRBD1
j_call: TRBJ1-2
v_call: TRBV6-5
clone_size: -

cdr3_nt: TGTGCCAGCAGTTATCGCGCGGGGGCTTTTCAAGAGACCCAGTACTTC
cdr3_aa: CASSYRAGAFQETQYF
d_call: -
j_call: TRBJ2-5
v_call: TRBV6-5
clone_size: -

cdr3_nt: TGTGCCAGCAGTCCGTCGTCGTGGTACACCTACGAGCAGTACTTC
cdr3_aa: CASSPSSWYTYEQYF
d_call: -
j_call: TRBJ2-7
v_call: TRBV6-5
clone_size: -

cdr3_nt: TGTGCCTGGGGGGAAGAAATGAACACTGAAGCTTTCTTT
cdr3_aa: CAWGEEMNTEAFF
d_call: -
j_call: TRBJ1-1
v_call: TRBV30
clone_size: few

cdr3_nt: TGTGCCAGCAGTTCCCCGGGACTCCGACGGGGTGAAAAACTGTTTTTT
cdr3_aa: CASSSPGLRRGEKLFF
d_call: -
j_call: TRBJ1-4
v_call: TRBV28
clone_size: few

cdr3_nt: TGTGCCAGTAGTATGAAGCCGGGCTCCTATGGCTACACCTTC
cdr3_aa: CASSMKPGSYGYTF
d_call: -
j_call: TRBJ1-2
v_call: TRBV19
clone_size: few

cdr3_nt: TGCGCCAGCAGCTTGGCCGGAGCGACTAGCACAGATACGCAGTATTTT
cdr3_aa: CASSLAGATSTDTQYF
d_call: -
j_call: TRBJ2-3
v_call: TRBV5-1
clone_size: -

cdr3_nt: TGTGCCAGCAGTTTATCGGCAGGGGCTGGGGACTATGGCTACACCTTC
cdr3_aa: CASSLSAGAGDYGYTF
d_call: -
j_call: TRBJ1-2
v_call: TRBV28
clone_size: -

cdr3_nt: TGTGCCAGTATGAGGGGGGCCGATAGCACAGATACGCAGTATTTT
cdr3_aa: CASMRGADSTDTQYF
d_call: -
j_call: TRBJ2-3
v_call: TRBV19
clone_size: -

cdr3_nt: TGTGCCAGCAGCCAAGATTCAGGAAACACGATGGGTTCACCCCTCCACTTT
cdr3_aa: CASSQDSGNTMGSPLHF
d_call: -
j_call: TRBJ1-6
v_call: TRBV4-2
clone_size: -

cdr3_nt: TGTGCCAGCAGCAAACAGGGTTCGCTCGGCGAGCAGTACTTC
cdr3_aa: CASSKQGSLGEQYF
d_call: -
j_call: TRBJ2-7
v_call: TRBV9
clone_size: -

cdr3_nt: TGCGCCAGCAGGCAGCGGGGGTTGGATTCACCCCTCCACTTT
cdr3_aa: CASRQRGLDSPLHF
d_call: -
j_call: TRBJ1-6
v_call: TRBV4-1
clone_size: few

cdr3_nt: TGTGCCAGCAGCCTGGACCTCTACGAGCAGTACTTC
cdr3_aa: CASSLDLYEQYF
d_call: -
j_call: TRBJ2-7
v_call: TRBV5-4
clone_size: -

cdr3_nt: TGTGCCTGGAGTCCCGGACAGGGTCCAGATACGCAGTATTTT
cdr3_aa: CAWSPGQGPDTQYF
d_call: TRBD1
j_call: TRBJ2-3
v_call: TRBV30
clone_size: -

cdr3_nt: TGTGCCAGCAGCACCGGGGGGGGCTTTTCACCCCTCCACTTT
cdr3_aa: CASSTGGGFSPLHF
d_call: -
j_call: TRBJ1-6
v_call: TRBV6-5
clone_size: few

cdr3_nt: TGTGCCAGCAGTCCCTGGACGGATATCAAGCCCCAGCATTTT
cdr3_aa: CASSPWTDIKPQHF
d_call: -
j_call: TRBJ1-5
v_call: TRBV28
clone_size: -

cdr3_nt: TGTGCCAGCAGTTACAAATGGGAGCCGAACACTGAAGCTTTCTTT
cdr3_aa: CASSYKWEPNTEAFF
d_call: -
j_call: TRBJ1-1
v_call: TRBV6-5
clone_size: once

cdr3_nt: TGCAGCGCCCGAACCTCCTACAATGAGCAGTTCTTC
cdr3_aa: CSARTSYNEQFF
d_call: -
j_call: TRBJ2-1
v_call: TRBV29-1
clone_size: -

cdr3_nt: TGTGCCAGCAGCTTTGGGACGGACTCCTACGAGCAGTACTTC
cdr3_aa: CASSFGTDSYEQYF
d_call: -
j_call: TRBJ2-7
v_call: TRBV11-2
clone_size: -

cdr3_nt: TGTGCCAGCAGCCCCCCTAGGAATAGCGGGGGGGGAGAGACCCAGTACTTC
cdr3_aa: CASSPPRNSGGGETQYF
d_call: TRBD2
j_call: TRBJ2-5
v_call: TRBV7-2
clone_size: -

cdr3_nt: TGCGCCAGCAGCTTAGGGACAGGGACCTACGAGCAGTACTTC
cdr3_aa: CASSLGTGTYEQYF
d_call: TRBD1
j_call: TRBJ2-7
v_call: TRBV5-1
clone_size: -

cdr3_nt: TGTGCCACCAACAGGGACGGGATCTACGAGCAGTACTTC
cdr3_aa: CATNRDGIYEQYF
d_call: -
j_call: TRBJ2-7
v_call: TRBV2
clone_size: -

cdr3_nt: TGCAGCGCCCAAACCACGACAGGGGGTATGGGCTACACCTTC
cdr3_aa: CSAQTTTGGMGYTF
d_call: TRBD1
j_call: TRBJ1-2
v_call: TRBV29-1
clone_size: -

cdr3_nt: TGTGCCTGGAGTGTTGTGGGGGGCCAGAACTATGGCTACACCTTC
cdr3_aa: CAWSVVGGQNYGYTF
d_call: -
j_call: TRBJ1-2
v_call: TRBV30
clone_size: -

cdr3_nt: TGCGCCAGCAGCCAAGGTCGGAATAGCGGGGGGGAGGGTACGCAGTATTTT
cdr3_aa: CASSQGRNSGGEGTQYF
d_call: TRBD2
j_call: TRBJ2-3
v_call: TRBV4-1
clone_size: -

cdr3_nt: TGTGCCTGTCTCGCCCCTGAGCAGTTCTTC
cdr3_aa: CACLAPEQFF
d_call: -
j_call: TRBJ2-1
v_call: TRBV30
clone_size: -

cdr3_nt: TGTGCCAGCTCACTCTTCGACTCAGGGGCCAAAAACATTCAGTACTTC
cdr3_aa: CASSLFDSGAKNIQYF
d_call: -
j_call: TRBJ2-4
v_call: TRBV18
clone_size: -

cdr3_nt: TGTGCCAGCAGTGAACTGGGGCAGATCTACGAGCAGTACTTC
cdr3_aa: CASSELGQIYEQYF
d_call: -
j_call: TRBJ2-7
v_call: TRBV6-1
clone_size: -

cdr3_nt: TGTGCCAGCAGCTTAGACGACGGATCAACTAATGAAAAACTGTTTTTT
cdr3_aa: CASSLDDGSTNEKLFF
d_call: -
j_call: TRBJ1-4
v_call: TRBV7-9
clone_size: -

cdr3_nt: TGTGCCAGCAGCCAAGATACTACTAGCACAGATACGCAGTATTTT
cdr3_aa: CASSQDTTSTDTQYF
d_call: -
j_call: TRBJ2-3
v_call: TRBV4-2
clone_size: -

cdr3_nt: TGTGCCAGCAGTTCCCGACTAGCGGGTCTCTCCTACGAGCAGTACTTC
cdr3_aa: CASSSRLAGLSYEQYF
d_call: TRBD2
j_call: TRBJ2-7
v_call: TRBV27
clone_size: -

cdr3_nt: TGTGCCAGAAGCTTGCCACATCAGCCCCAGCATTTT
cdr3_aa: CARSLPHQPQHF
d_call: -
j_call: TRBJ1-5
v_call: TRBV5-3
clone_size: -

cdr3_nt: TGTGCCAGCAGTTTATCGTCCGGGACAGGGAAGACTGAAGCTTTCTTT
cdr3_aa: CASSLSSGTGKTEAFF
d_call: TRBD1
j_call: TRBJ1-1
v_call: TRBV27
clone_size: -

cdr3_nt: TGTGCCAGCAGCACGGGACAGCCCAATTCACCCCTCCACTTT
cdr3_aa: CASSTGQPNSPLHF
d_call: TRBD1
j_call: TRBJ1-6
v_call: TRBV9
clone_size: -

cdr3_nt: TGTGCCACCCGACAGGGGGCTCACAGTAACTATGGCTACACCTTC
cdr3_aa: CATRQGAHSNYGYTF
d_call: TRBD1
j_call: TRBJ1-2
v_call: TRBV15
clone_size: few

cdr3_nt: TGTGCCTGGAGTGTTCAGGTTGGACAGGGGGCGCCTGAGCAGTACTTC
cdr3_aa: CAWSVQVGQGAPEQYF
d_call: TRBD1
j_call: TRBJ2-7
v_call: TRBV30
clone_size: -

cdr3_nt: TGTGCCAGCAGTTTCGGACTGGCCACTGAAGCTTTCTTT
cdr3_aa: CASSFGLATEAFF
d_call: -
j_call: TRBJ1-1
v_call: TRBV5-5
clone_size: -

cdr3_nt: TGCGCCAGCAGGGCCGGGGACTCCTACGAGCAGTACTTC
cdr3_aa: CASRAGDSYEQYF
d_call: -
j_call: TRBJ2-7
v_call: TRBV5-1
clone_size: once

cdr3_nt: TGCGCCAGCAGCTCGGGACAGGAGAATCAGCCCCAGCATTTT
cdr3_aa: CASSSGQENQPQHF
d_call: TRBD1
j_call: TRBJ1-5
v_call: TRBV5-1
clone_size: -

cdr3_nt: TGTGCCAGCAGCTTGGGAGGGCGGGTTTCACCCCTCCACTTT
cdr3_aa: CASSLGGRVSPLHF
d_call: -
j_call: TRBJ1-6
v_call: TRBV5-4
clone_size: once

cdr3_nt: TGTGCCAGCAGCCACGCAGACGGAAACACTGAAGCTTTCTTT
cdr3_aa: CASSHADGNTEAFF
d_call: -
j_call: TRBJ1-1
v_call: TRBV7-9
clone_size: -

cdr3_nt: TGTGCCACCGCAAGGGGACGGCTTAATGAAAAACTGTTTTTT
cdr3_aa: CATARGRLNEKLFF
d_call: -
j_call: TRBJ1-4
v_call: TRBV28
clone_size: -